A selection of T cell receptor beta chains follows, all from one sample in a study of OX40 agonist ivuxolimab in advanced cancers. The assay was immunoSEQ multiplex PCR, and TCRdb's table has in-frame clones only and misses some. The sample contains about 60,000 clones, over 80% of which appear only once. This specimen consisted of CD4+ or CD8+ T cells sorted from blood, obtained in a trial of the OX40 agonist ivuxolimab. The receptors originated from an adult with an advanced solid tumor such as melanoma, head and neck, liver or kidney cancer. Each CDR3 is given with its conserved first and last residue. The D gene is left open where the match is weak. A row's size may be missing; if present it is once, few, many or a size class.

V,J,length,D,size,CDR3,DNA
TRBV11-2,TRBJ1-2,18,NA,NA,CASSLVAPGTLYNYGYTF,TGTGCCAGCAGCTTAGTCGCCCCCGGGACACTCTATAACTATGGCTACACCTTC
TRBV5-4,TRBJ2-1,15,TRBD2,NA,CASSLGLAESGEQFF,TGTGCCAGCAGCCTGGGCCTAGCGGAGAGTGGTGAGCAGTTCTTC
TRBV18,TRBJ1-1,14,TRBD1,NA,CASSPDRGATEAFF,TGTGCCAGCTCACCCGACAGGGGGGCCACTGAAGCTTTCTTT
TRBV7-8,TRBJ1-5,14,NA,NA,CASRLGSSNQPQHF,TGTGCCAGCCGCCTAGGCTCTAGCAATCAGCCCCAGCATTTT
TRBV7-7,TRBJ2-2,16,NA,NA,CASSLANIGGTGELFF,TGTGCCAGCAGCTTAGCCAATATAGGAGGCACCGGGGAGCTGTTTTTT
TRBV19,TRBJ1-1,13,NA,NA,CASSIVRDTEAFF,TGTGCCAGTAGTATCGTTAGGGATACTGAAGCTTTCTTT
TRBV7-8,TRBJ1-3,16,TRBD1,NA,CASSTRRGQSGNTIYF,TGTGCCAGCAGCACCCGCAGGGGGCAATCCGGAAACACCATATATTTT
TRBV18,TRBJ1-1,17,NA,NA,CASSPKRPTGWGTEAFF,TGTGCCAGCTCACCAAAGCGGCCGACAGGTTGGGGCACTGAAGCTTTCTTT
TRBV11-3,TRBJ2-1,15,NA,NA,CASSLGGGLNNEQFF,TGTGCCAGCAGCTTGGGGGGAGGACTAAACAATGAGCAGTTCTTC
TRBV28,TRBJ2-7,12,NA,few,CASTGPTYEQYF,TGTGCCAGCACCGGGCCCACCTACGAGCAGTACTTC
TRBV10-3,TRBJ2-1,15,TRBD2,NA,CAMRVAGGPANEQFF,TGTGCCATGAGGGTAGCGGGGGGTCCGGCCAATGAGCAGTTCTTC
TRBV19,TRBJ1-1,14,NA,NA,CASSINTGNTEAFF,TGTGCCAGTAGTATTAATACAGGGAACACTGAAGCTTTCTTT
TRBV19,TRBJ2-3,13,NA,NA,CASIPTGTDTQYF,TGTGCCAGTATTCCGACTGGCACAGATACGCAGTATTTT
TRBV5-4,TRBJ1-2,14,NA,NA,CASSLAGGPYGYTF,TGTGCCAGCAGCTTGGCCGGGGGCCCCTATGGCTACACCTTC
TRBV10-3,TRBJ2-1,14,NA,NA,CAISGGTQYNEQFF,TGTGCCATCAGTGGGGGCACTCAGTACAATGAGCAGTTCTTC
TRBV28,TRBJ2-1,15,TRBD2,NA,CASRRRTSGHNEQFF,TGTGCCAGCAGGAGAAGGACTAGCGGCCACAATGAGCAGTTCTTC
TRBV30,TRBJ2-7,14,NA,NA,CAWSVGLEPYEQYF,TGTGCCTGGAGTGTGGGCCTGGAGCCCTACGAGCAGTACTTC
TRBV7-9,TRBJ1-6,13,NA,NA,CASSPDSVGPLHF,TGTGCCAGCAGCCCGGACAGCGTGGGACCCCTCCACTTT
TRBV28,TRBJ2-7,15,TRBD1,NA,CASSNYRDRDHEQYF,TGTGCCAGCAGTAACTACCGGGACAGGGACCACGAGCAGTACTTC
TRBV21-1,TRBJ1-5,18,NA,NA,CASIWGGTEGTCNQPQHF,TGTGCCAGCATCTGGGGAGGGACAGAGGGGACTTGCAATCAGCCCCAGCATTTT
TRBV7-9,TRBJ2-3,14,NA,NA,CASSFEVPTNTQYF,TGTGCCAGCAGCTTTGAGGTTCCCACGAATACGCAGTATTTT
TRBV19,TRBJ2-2,12,TRBD2,NA,CASMRESGELFF,TGTGCCAGTATGCGGGAGTCCGGGGAGCTGTTTTTT
TRBV5-5,TRBJ2-7,15,NA,NA,CASSLEKGSSYEQYF,TGTGCCAGCAGCTTAGAGAAGGGAAGCTCCTACGAGCAGTACTTC
TRBV5-6,TRBJ1-1,14,NA,NA,CASSPPGRNTEAFF,TGTGCCAGCAGCCCTCCCGGCCGGAACACTGAAGCTTTCTTT
TRBV7-2,TRBJ2-4,19,TRBD2,NA,CASSFAGTSGRSAKNIQYF,TGTGCCAGCAGCTTCGCCGGGACTAGCGGAAGGTCGGCCAAAAACATTCAGTACTTC
TRBV6-5,TRBJ1-2,15,NA,NA,CASSPNGRGVNGYTF,TGTGCCAGCAGTCCCAATGGTAGGGGAGTGAATGGCTACACCTTC
TRBV4-3,TRBJ2-1,15,TRBD2,NA,CASRVSAGGYNEQFF,TGCGCCAGCAGGGTCTCGGCGGGGGGTTACAATGAGCAGTTCTTC
TRBV19,TRBJ1-3,16,NA,NA,CASTGIGAKSGNTIYF,TGTGCCAGTACAGGGATCGGGGCCAAATCTGGAAACACCATATATTTT
TRBV10-2,TRBJ1-4,14,TRBD1,NA,CASSEGQGQEKLFF,TGCGCCAGCAGTGAGGGACAGGGCCAGGAAAAACTGTTTTTT
TRBV5-4,TRBJ2-3,13,NA,NA,CASSLMGADTQYF,TGTGCCAGCAGCTTGATGGGGGCAGATACGCAGTATTTT
TRBV9,TRBJ1-6,15,NA,NA,CASSVLGEGDSPLHF,TGTGCCAGCAGCGTATTAGGGGAAGGGGATTCACCCCTCCACTTT
TRBV11-2,TRBJ1-6,15,NA,NA,CASSLDWQGNSPLHF,TGTGCCAGCAGCTTAGATTGGCAGGGTAATTCACCCCTCCACTTT
TRBV7-2,TRBJ1-3,14,NA,NA,CASSARLSGNTIYF,TGTGCCAGCAGCGCCCGCCTCTCTGGAAACACCATATATTTT
TRBV29-1,TRBJ2-3,13,NA,NA,CSVVGGATDTQYF,TGCAGCGTTGTGGGTGGGGCGACAGATACGCAGTATTTT
TRBV6-5,TRBJ1-4,15,NA,NA,CASSYSAGFNEKLFF,TGTGCCAGCAGTTACTCGGCAGGGTTCAATGAAAAACTGTTTTTT
TRBV2,TRBJ1-1,13,NA,NA,CASSEEGYTEAFF,TGTGCCAGCAGTGAGGAAGGCTACACTGAAGCTTTCTTT
TRBV9,TRBJ2-3,15,NA,NA,CASSVSLLGIDTQYF,TGTGCCAGCAGCGTCTCTCTTTTGGGGATAGATACGCAGTATTTT
TRBV7-8,TRBJ1-4,15,TRBD1,few,CASSPQGARGEKLFF,TGTGCCAGCAGCCCACAGGGGGCGCGGGGAGAAAAACTGTTTTTT
TRBV2,TRBJ2-7,12,TRBD1,NA,CASSRQGYEQYF,TGTGCCAGCAGTAGACAGGGCTACGAGCAGTACTTC
TRBV6-6,TRBJ2-2,15,TRBD2,NA,CASRQLAGSTGELFF,TGTGCCAGCAGGCAACTAGCGGGAAGCACCGGGGAGCTGTTTTTT
TRBV6-1,TRBJ1-6,14,NA,NA,CASSSSRRDSPLHF,TGTGCCAGCAGCTCTTCGAGACGGGATTCACCCCTCCACTTT
TRBV4-3,TRBJ1-5,13,NA,NA,CASSQEVGQPQHF,TGCGCCAGCAGCCAAGAGGTAGGGCAGCCCCAGCATTTT
TRBV5-4,TRBJ2-3,18,TRBD2,NA,CASSVGLAGRSSTDTQYF,TGTGCCAGCAGCGTGGGACTAGCGGGGAGATCTAGCACAGATACGCAGTATTTT
TRBV7-2,TRBJ1-3,14,NA,few,CASSLAGTGNTIYF,TGTGCCAGCAGCTTAGCAGGGACAGGAAACACCATATATTTT
TRBV2,TRBJ1-2,16,NA,NA,CASSEGAAAGDYGYTF,TGTGCCAGCAGTGAAGGGGCCGCAGCGGGGGACTATGGCTACACCTTC
TRBV30,TRBJ1-6,13,NA,NA,CAWSPGTNSPLHF,TGTGCCTGGAGTCCGGGAACAAATTCACCCCTCCACTTT
TRBV15,TRBJ1-1,15,NA,NA,CATSGRTSQGTEAFF,TGTGCCACCAGCGGCCGGACATCCCAAGGCACTGAAGCTTTCTTT
TRBV28,TRBJ1-6,15,NA,NA,CASNTGSPYNSPLHF,TGTGCCAGCAATACAGGGTCTCCCTATAATTCACCCCTCCACTTT
TRBV10-3,TRBJ1-4,13,TRBD1,NA,CAIGQGGDEKLFF,TGTGCCATAGGACAGGGGGGCGATGAAAAACTGTTTTTT
TRBV2,TRBJ2-1,13,NA,NA,CASSEAGYNEQFF,TGTGCCAGCAGTGAAGCGGGCTATAATGAGCAGTTCTTC
TRBV7-2,TRBJ1-6,15,NA,once,CASSQQDSYNSPLHF,TGTGCCAGCAGCCAACAGGACAGCTATAATTCACCCCTCCACTTT
TRBV19,TRBJ1-5,16,NA,NA,CASSIEMGRGNQPQHF,TGTGCCAGTAGTATAGAAATGGGGAGGGGGAATCAGCCCCAGCATTTT
TRBV5-4,TRBJ2-1,15,TRBD2,NA,CASSLASGSTSEQFF,TGTGCCAGCAGCTTGGCTAGCGGGAGTACGAGTGAGCAGTTCTTC
TRBV6-6,TRBJ1-2,13,NA,NA,CASSYGRGSGYTF,TGTGCCAGCAGTTACGGCCGTGGAAGCGGCTACACCTTC
TRBV5-1,TRBJ2-7,11,NA,NA,CASSWEGEQYF,TGCGCCAGCAGCTGGGAAGGCGAGCAGTACTTC
TRBV5-8,TRBJ1-5,17,NA,NA,CASSLRQGFGVAQPQHF,TGTGCCAGCAGCTTACGTCAGGGGTTCGGGGTTGCTCAGCCCCAGCATTTT
TRBV2,TRBJ1-1,15,NA,NA,CASSVDGGTDTEAFF,TGTGCCAGCAGTGTAGACGGGGGCACCGATACTGAAGCTTTCTTT